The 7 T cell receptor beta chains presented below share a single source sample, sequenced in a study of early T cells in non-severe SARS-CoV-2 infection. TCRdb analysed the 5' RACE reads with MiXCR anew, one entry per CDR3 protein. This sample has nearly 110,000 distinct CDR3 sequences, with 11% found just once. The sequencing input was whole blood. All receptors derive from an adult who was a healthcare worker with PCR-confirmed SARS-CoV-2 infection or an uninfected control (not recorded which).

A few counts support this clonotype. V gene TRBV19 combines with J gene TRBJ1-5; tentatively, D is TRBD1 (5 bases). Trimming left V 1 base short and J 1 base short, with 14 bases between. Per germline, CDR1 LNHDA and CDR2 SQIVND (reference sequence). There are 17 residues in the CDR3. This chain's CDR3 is CASSIVSGTGSNQPQHF. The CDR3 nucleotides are TGTGCCAGTAGTATAGTTTCGGGGACGGGAAGCAATCAGCCCCAGCATTTT.

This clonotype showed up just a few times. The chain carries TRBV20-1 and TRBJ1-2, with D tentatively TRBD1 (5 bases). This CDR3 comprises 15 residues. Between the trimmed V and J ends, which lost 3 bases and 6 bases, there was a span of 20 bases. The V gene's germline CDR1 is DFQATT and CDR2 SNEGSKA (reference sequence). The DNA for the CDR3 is TGCAGTGCTAGCAAGGTCGCCGGGACGCGAGATGGCTACACCTTC. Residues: CSASKVAGTRDGYTF.

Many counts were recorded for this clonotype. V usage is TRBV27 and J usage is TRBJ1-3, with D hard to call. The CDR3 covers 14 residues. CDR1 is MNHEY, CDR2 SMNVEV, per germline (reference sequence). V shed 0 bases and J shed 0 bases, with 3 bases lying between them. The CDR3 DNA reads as TGTGCCAGCAGTTTATCAATCTCTGGAAACACCATATATTTT. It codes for CASSLSISGNTIYF.

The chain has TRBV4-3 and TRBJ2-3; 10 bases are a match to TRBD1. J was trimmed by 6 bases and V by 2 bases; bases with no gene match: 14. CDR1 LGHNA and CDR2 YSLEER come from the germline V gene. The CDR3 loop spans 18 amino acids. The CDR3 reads CASSQQYTGTGDVDTQYF. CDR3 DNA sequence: TGCGCCAGCAGCCAACAGTACACCGGGACAGGGGATGTCGATACGCAGTATTTT.

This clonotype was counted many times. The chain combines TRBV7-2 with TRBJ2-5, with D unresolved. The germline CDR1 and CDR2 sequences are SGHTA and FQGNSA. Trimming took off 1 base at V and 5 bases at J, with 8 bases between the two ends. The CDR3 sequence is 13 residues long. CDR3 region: CASSLGVGETQYF. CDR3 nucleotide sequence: TGTGCCAGCAGCTTAGGAGTTGGCGAGACCCAGTACTTC.

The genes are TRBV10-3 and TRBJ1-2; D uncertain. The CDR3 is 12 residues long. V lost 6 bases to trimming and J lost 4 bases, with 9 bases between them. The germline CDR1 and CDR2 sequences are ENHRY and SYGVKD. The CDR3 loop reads CAIRPPGYGYTF. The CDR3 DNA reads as TGTGCCATCAGGCCACCGGGCTATGGCTACACCTTC.

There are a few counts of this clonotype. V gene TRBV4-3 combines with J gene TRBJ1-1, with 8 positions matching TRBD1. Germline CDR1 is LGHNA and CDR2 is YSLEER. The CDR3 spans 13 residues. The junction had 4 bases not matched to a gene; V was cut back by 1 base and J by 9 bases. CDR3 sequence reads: CASSQGWTGKAFF. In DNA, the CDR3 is TGCGCCAGCAGCCAAGGGTGGACAGGGAAAGCTTTCTTT.